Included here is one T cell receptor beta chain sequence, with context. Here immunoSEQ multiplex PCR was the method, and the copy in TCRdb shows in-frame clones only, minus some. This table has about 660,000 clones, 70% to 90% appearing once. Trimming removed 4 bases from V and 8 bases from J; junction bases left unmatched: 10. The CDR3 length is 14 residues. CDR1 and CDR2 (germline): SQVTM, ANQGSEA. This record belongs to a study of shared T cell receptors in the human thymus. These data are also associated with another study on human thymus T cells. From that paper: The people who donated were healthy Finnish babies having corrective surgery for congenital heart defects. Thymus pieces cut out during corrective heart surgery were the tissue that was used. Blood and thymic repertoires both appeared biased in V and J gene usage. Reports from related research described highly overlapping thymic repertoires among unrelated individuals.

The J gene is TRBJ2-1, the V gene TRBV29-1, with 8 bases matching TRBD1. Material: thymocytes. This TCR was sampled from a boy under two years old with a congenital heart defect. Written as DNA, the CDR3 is TGCAGCGTTGTCCACAGGGGGAAGGGTCATGAGCAGTTCTTC. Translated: CSVVHRGKGHEQFF.